This T cell receptor (beta chain) was recovered during a study of TIL therapy for anti-PD-1-resistant metastatic lung cancer. On the study more broadly: Progressing patients received lymphodepletion, expanded TIL infusion and IL-2.

The time point was: pre-treatment sample, taken before nivolumab and TIL therapy. Sequencing used immunoSEQ v3. This table comes from immunoSEQ multiplex PCR, and its TCRdb copy is limited to in-frame clones, with some not included. The sample gives roughly 60,000 clones, 80% to 90% of which show up once; 2.6% is in the top ten. This sequence was found in a person aged 25 to 80 with non-small cell lung cancer. The sequences come from blood, collected at baseline.

For the CDR3, the DNA is TGTGCCAGCAGCGACGGGGTGGGGAGGGACTATGGCTACACCTTC. This encodes CASSDGVGRDYGYTF. The chain joins TRBV7-9 to TRBJ1-2; D gene uncertain. The CDR3 length is 15 residues. CDR1 and CDR2 from the germline V gene are SEHNR and FQNEAQ (reference sequence). Deletions cut 5 bases from V and 3 bases from J, with 16 bases between.